Below, 4 T cell receptor beta chains from the same sample are listed, as sequenced in a study of T cells in localized non-small cell lung cancer. The method was immunoSEQ multiplex PCR; TCRdb's version includes in-frame clones alone and lacks a portion of them. Here the sample spans around 91,000 clones, about nine tenths being singletons. Source: peripheral blood, taken before any cancer treatment. These TCRs come from a man between 35 and 75 years old with stage I squamous cell lung carcinoma.

In this sample, this clone turned up once. The rearrangement joins TRBV7-7 to TRBJ2-5, with TRBD1 identical over 9 bases. After removal of 1 base from V and 5 bases from J, the junction contained 17 bases not matched to a gene. The CDR3 is 19 residues long. The germline V gene has CDR1 SSHAT and CDR2 FNYEAQ (reference sequence). CDR3 region: CASSLEVYRGPTYQETQYF. The CDR3 region has the DNA TGTGCCAGCAGCTTAGAGGTATACAGGGGGCCGACGTATCAGGAGACCCAGTACTTC.

The J gene is TRBJ1-2, the V gene TRBV19, with a possible D match to TRBD1 (5 bases). Germline V gene data show CDR1 as LNHDA and CDR2 as SQIVND (reference sequence). The ends were cut back, 6 bases at V and 3 bases at J, with 20 bases in the middle. CDR3 size: 16 residues. The CDR3 DNA follows: TGTGCCAGTAGCCTCGGGGGACGGACGATCCACTATGGCTACACCTTC. As protein: CASSLGGRTIHYGYTF.

The chain carries TRBV15 and TRBJ2-1; no definite D call. V was shortened by 0 bases and J by 0 bases, with 12 bases between the two germline ends. Germline V gene data show CDR1 as LNHNV and CDR2 as YYDKDF (reference sequence). This CDR3 has 17 amino acids. The CDR3 sequence is CATSRDLVTSSYNEQFF. Written as DNA, the CDR3 is TGTGCCACCAGCAGAGATCTCGTCACCAGCTCCTACAATGAGCAGTTCTTC.

The chain recombines TRBV11-2 with TRBJ2-3, with 12 bases matching TRBD2. With V trimmed by 0 bases and J by 11 bases, 6 bases remained unmatched. There are 15 residues in the CDR3. Germline CDR1 is SGHAT and CDR2 is FQNNGV. The CDR3 region has the DNA TGTGCCAGCAGCTTAGATCGGCTAGCGGGGGGGTTGCAGTATTTT. Amino acid sequence: CASSLDRLAGGLQYF.